This T cell receptor beta chain was sequenced for a study of T-cell reconstitution after alpha-beta-depleted transplantation in children. Using unique molecular identifiers, the investigators prepared the TCRbeta library. TCRdb itself ran the PCR reads through MiXCR, one entry per CDR3 protein. The repertoire holds about 350,000 distinct CDR3 sequences, roughly 14% seen once, with 3.5% to 4.5% in the top ten. The table lists this clonotype with a few counts. Germline V gene lookup returns CDR1 SNHLY and CDR2 FYNNEI. With 8 bases clipped from V and 8 bases from J, the junction kept 17 bases outside the gene matches. The CDR3 has 16 amino acids.

The chain has TRBV2 and TRBJ1-4; 7 positions match TRBD1. The starting material was PBMCs, obtained from the stem cell graft. This clonotype was sampled from a human donor who donated a stem cell graft to a child with Fanconi anemia. The CDR3, as DNA: TGTGCCAGCCGTAGTGGGAAAACAGGGGTGGAAGAAAAACTGTTTTTT. The encoded protein is CASRSGKTGVEEKLFF.